This is a list of T cell receptor beta chains from one sample in a study of OX40 agonist ivuxolimab in advanced cancers. Profiled with immunoSEQ multiplex PCR; TCRdb holds only in-frame clones, not every one. The data hold 40,000 or so clones, with approximately 85% observed a single time. The specimen comprised CD4+ or CD8+ T cells sorted from blood, sampled in a trial of the OX40 agonist ivuxolimab. These receptors came from an adult with an advanced solid tumor such as melanoma, head and neck, liver or kidney cancer. Both conserved end residues are part of each CDR3. A D gene is named only where the DNA matches it firmly. Where a row states a size, it is once, few, many or the class of an expanded clone; other rows omit it.

J | D | V | size | CDR3 | DNA
TRBJ1-1 | - | TRBV6-6 | - | CASSPDAEAFF | TGTGCCAGCAGTCCCGATGCCGAAGCTTTCTTT
TRBJ2-3 | - | TRBV7-7 | once | CASSKTGVGSTDTQYF | TGTGCTAGCAGTAAAACAGGAGTGGGAAGCACAGATACGCAGTATTTT
TRBJ2-2 | - | TRBV14 | once | CASSQVLGDTGELFF | TGTGCCAGCAGCCAGGTCCTGGGGGACACCGGGGAGCTGTTTTTT
TRBJ2-6 | - | TRBV11-1 | - | CASSLVGGFLSGANVLTF | TGTGCCAGCAGCTTAGTTGGAGGGTTTCTCTCTGGGGCCAACGTCCTGACTTTC
TRBJ2-3 | TRBD2 | TRBV5-1 | - | CASSWGLAGTQADTQYF | TGCGCCAGCAGCTGGGGACTAGCGGGGACCCAAGCAGATACGCAGTATTTT
TRBJ1-1 | - | TRBV6-5 | - | CASSYSRSEAFF | TGTGCCAGCAGTTACTCTAGGAGCGAAGCTTTCTTT
TRBJ2-1 | - | TRBV5-6 | few | CASKFLRDFYNEQFF | TGTGCCAGCAAGTTTCTCAGAGATTTCTACAATGAGCAGTTCTTC
TRBJ1-1 | - | TRBV6-5 | - | CASSSHGLKGTEAFF | TGTGCCAGCAGCTCCCATGGTCTGAAAGGGACTGAAGCTTTCTTT
TRBJ1-1 | - | TRBV21-1 | - | CASSKDFF | TGTGCCAGCAGCAAGGATTTCTTT
TRBJ2-1 | - | TRBV30 | - | CAWGTPLGYSYNEQFF | TGTGCCTGGGGAACTCCCCTGGGGTACTCCTACAATGAGCAGTTCTTC
TRBJ1-6 | - | TRBV30 | - | CAWSVSRDHSPLHF | TGTGCCTGGAGTGTGTCCAGGGATCATTCACCCCTCCACTTT
TRBJ2-2 | - | TRBV5-6 | - | CASSFGGTALTGELFF | TGTGCCAGCAGCTTTGGCGGGACAGCCCTGACCGGGGAGCTGTTTTTT
TRBJ1-5 | - | TRBV18 | few | CASSGGLGDSNQPQHF | TGTGCCAGCTCAGGGGGACTAGGCGATAGCAATCAGCCCCAGCATTTT
TRBJ1-1 | - | TRBV7-6 | - | CASSSSEGNTEAFF | TGTGCCAGCAGCTCCTCAGAGGGGAACACTGAAGCTTTCTTT
TRBJ1-2 | - | TRBV2 | - | CASSLLREGGYTF | TGTGCCAGCAGCCTACTCAGGGAAGGGGGCTACACCTTC
TRBJ2-1 | TRBD1 | TRBV10-3 | - | CAISESLGQGRNEQFF | TGTGCCATCAGTGAGTCTTTGGGACAGGGAAGGAATGAGCAGTTCTTC
TRBJ2-2 | - | TRBV4-1 | - | CASSQEIWGAGELFF | TGCGCCAGCAGCCAAGAAATTTGGGGGGCCGGGGAGCTGTTTTTT
TRBJ1-2 | - | TRBV6-5 | - | CASSYQNYGYTF | TGTGCCAGCAGTTACCAGAACTATGGCTACACCTTC
TRBJ1-5 | TRBD1 | TRBV30 | - | CAWSDWDRPNQPQHF | TGTGCCTGGAGTGACTGGGACAGACCCAATCAGCCCCAGCATTTT
TRBJ1-5 | - | TRBV7-2 | few | CASSLGGRSNQPQHF | TGTGCCAGCAGCTTAGGGGGGAGGAGCAATCAGCCCCAGCATTTT
TRBJ1-2 | - | TRBV28 | - | CASSLTEGDGYTF | TGTGCCAGCAGTTTAACAGAAGGGGATGGCTACACCTTC
TRBJ2-3 | TRBD2 | TRBV7-8 | - | CASSSPGGRDLLGSDTQYF | TGTGCCAGCAGCTCGCCGGGAGGCCGGGACCTACTTGGGTCAGATACGCAGTATTTT
TRBJ1-3 | - | TRBV28 | - | CASIPSGAPGNTIYF | TGTGCCAGTATCCCCAGTGGGGCGCCTGGAAACACCATATATTTT
TRBJ2-2 | TRBD2 | TRBV11-3 | - | CASSGSGGINTGELFF | TGTGCCAGCAGCGGTAGCGGGGGGATTAACACCGGGGAGCTGTTTTTT
TRBJ1-2 | - | TRBV6-5 | - | CASTATSSNYGYTF | TGTGCCAGCACCGCCACTAGTTCTAACTATGGCTACACCTTC
TRBJ1-2 | - | TRBV2 | - | CASMLQGGNYGYTF | TGTGCCAGCATGCTCCAGGGCGGAAACTATGGCTACACCTTC
TRBJ1-4 | - | TRBV6-1 | - | CASSENNRGQLFF | TGTGCCAGCAGTGAAAACAACCGGGGCCAACTGTTTTTT
TRBJ2-3 | - | TRBV7-3 | - | CASSLSSDTQYF | TGTGCCAGCAGCTTAAGTTCAGATACGCAGTATTTT
TRBJ2-3 | TRBD2 | TRBV6-1 | - | CASSELAGGIRTQYF | TGTGCCAGCAGTGAGCTAGCGGGAGGTATTAGAACGCAGTATTTT
TRBJ1-2 | - | TRBV7-3 | - | CASSYGLLYGYTF | TGTGCCAGCAGCTACGGCCTCCTATATGGCTACACCTTC
TRBJ2-3 | TRBD2 | TRBV29-1 | - | CSVGGATSGGTDTQYF | TGCAGCGTTGGAGGGGCGACTAGCGGGGGCACAGATACGCAGTATTTT
TRBJ1-5 | - | TRBV5-1 | - | CASSLGTDSYSNQPQHF | TGCGCCAGCAGCTTGGGGACAGACTCGTATAGCAATCAGCCCCAGCATTTT
TRBJ2-3 | TRBD2 | TRBV4-1 | - | CASSQVGTSWTDTQYF | TGCGCCAGCAGCCAAGTAGGGACTAGTTGGACAGATACGCAGTATTTT
TRBJ1-2 | - | TRBV2 | once | CASSDRAANYGYTF | TGTGCCAGCAGTGATCGAGCAGCTAACTATGGCTACACCTTC
TRBJ1-1 | - | TRBV10-3 | - | CAIRQGHEMNTEAFF | TGTGCCATCAGGCAGGGACATGAGATGAACACTGAAGCTTTCTTT
TRBJ2-7 | TRBD2 | TRBV30 | - | CATTGTSGGLYEQYF | TGTGCCACGACCGGGACTAGCGGGGGCCTCTACGAGCAGTACTTC
TRBJ1-1 | - | TRBV19 | once | CASSIGRGGEAFF | TGTGCCAGTAGTATAGGTAGGGGAGGAGAAGCTTTCTTT
TRBJ2-7 | - | TRBV6-6 | - | CASYHGSYEQYF | TGTGCCAGCTACCATGGCAGCTACGAGCAGTACTTC
TRBJ1-1 | - | TRBV5-4 | - | CASSERRNGLGTEAFF | TGTGCCAGCAGCGAAAGAAGGAATGGACTGGGCACTGAAGCTTTCTTT
TRBJ2-1 | TRBD1 | TRBV18 | - | CASSPRQGQSYNEQFF | TGTGCCAGCTCCCCACGACAGGGGCAGTCCTACAATGAGCAGTTCTTC
TRBJ2-2 | - | TRBV6-6 | - | CASSYAANTGELFF | TGTGCCAGCAGTTACGCGGCGAACACCGGGGAGCTGTTTTTT
TRBJ1-2 | TRBD1 | TRBV7-2 | - | CASSSGQGVNGYTF | TGTGCCAGCAGCTCGGGACAGGGGGTGAATGGCTACACCTTC
TRBJ1-1 | TRBD1 | TRBV18 | - | CASSQQTGLRGTEAFF | TGTGCCAGCTCACAACAGACAGGGCTGAGGGGCACTGAAGCTTTCTTT
TRBJ1-2 | - | TRBV4-1 | - | CASSQEGRLPGYTF | TGCGCCAGCAGCCAAGAGGGCAGACTTCCTGGCTACACCTTC
TRBJ2-2 | TRBD2 | TRBV7-3 | - | CASSLGAGVLTGELFF | TGTGCCAGCAGCTTAGGGGCGGGGGTGCTGACCGGGGAGCTGTTTTTT
TRBJ2-7 | - | TRBV23-1 | - | CASGPPGTFSSYEQYF | TGCGCCAGCGGTCCACCCGGGACATTTAGCTCCTACGAGCAGTACTTC
TRBJ2-5 | - | TRBV5-1 | - | CASCVPGTQETQYF | TGCGCCAGCTGCGTTCCCGGGACCCAAGAGACCCAGTACTTC
TRBJ1-2 | TRBD1 | TRBV4-1 | - | CASSQAGQRYGYTF | TGCGCCAGCAGCCAAGCGGGACAGCGCTATGGCTACACCTTC
TRBJ1-6 | TRBD1 | TRBV6-1 | few | CASRAGQGYSPLHF | TGTGCCAGCAGGGCGGGACAGGGTTATTCACCCCTCCACTTT
TRBJ2-1 | - | TRBV27 | - | CASYPAGPYNEQFF | TGTGCCTCATACCCCGCGGGGCCCTACAATGAGCAGTTCTTC
TRBJ2-5 | - | TRBV18 | - | CASSPQQGQTQYF | TGTGCCAGCTCACCGCAACAGGGACAGACCCAGTACTTC
TRBJ1-1 | - | TRBV27 | - | CASILVSGTEAFF | TGTGCCAGCATATTGGTTTCGGGGACTGAAGCTTTCTTT
TRBJ2-1 | TRBD1 | TRBV6-1 | - | CASSPGTARYNEQFF | TGTGCCAGCAGTCCCGGGACAGCTCGCTACAATGAGCAGTTCTTC
TRBJ1-3 | - | TRBV28 | once | CASSFGGNTIYF | TGTGCCAGCAGTTTCGGAGGAAACACCATATATTTT
TRBJ2-1 | TRBD1 | TRBV29-1 | - | CSASGTGVYNEQFF | TGCAGCGCCTCCGGGACAGGGGTTTACAATGAGCAGTTCTTC